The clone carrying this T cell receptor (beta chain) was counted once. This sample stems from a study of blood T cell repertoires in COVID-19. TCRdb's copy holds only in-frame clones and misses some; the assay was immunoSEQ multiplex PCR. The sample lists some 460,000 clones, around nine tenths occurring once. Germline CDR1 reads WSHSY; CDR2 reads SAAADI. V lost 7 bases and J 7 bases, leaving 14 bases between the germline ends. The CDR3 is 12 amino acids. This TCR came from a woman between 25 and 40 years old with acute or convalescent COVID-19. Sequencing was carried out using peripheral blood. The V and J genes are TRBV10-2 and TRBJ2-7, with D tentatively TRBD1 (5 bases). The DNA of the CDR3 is TGCGCCAGCAAGGGGCCAGGGTTAGAGCAGTACTTC. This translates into CASKGPGLEQYF.